This T cell receptor (beta chain) was documented in a study of identical twins. This clonotype showed up just a few times. TCRdb analysed the 5' RACE reads with MiXCR anew, one entry per CDR3 protein. The sample includes around 450,000 distinct CDR3 sequences, 13% to 15% seen only once; the top ten take roughly 0.5%. V lost 4 bases to trimming and J lost 1 base; unmatched junction nucleotides: 10. This CDR3 is built from 18 residues. CDR1 SQVTM and CDR2 ANQGSEA come from the germline V gene. A further study also used this sample, focusing on yellow fever vaccine responses in identical twins.

This receptor was obtained from a woman aged 18-29 years in good health. Sequencing was carried out using CD4+ T cells sorted from blood. This chain links TRBV29-1 with TRBJ2-3, with 14 bases identical to TRBD2. The CDR3 sequence: CSVVGLAGEVAGTDTQYF. DNA for the CDR3: TGCAGCGTTGTGGGACTAGCGGGGGAGGTGGCGGGCACAGATACGCAGTATTTT.